A selection of T cell receptor beta chains follows, all from one sample in a study of cytomegalovirus exposure and HLA in healthy donors. Generated by immunoSEQ multiplex PCR, the TCRdb table keeps only in-frame clones and is missing some. The top ten clones hold roughly 0.7% of a sample with roughly 150,000 clones, almost 80% of them seen once. The sequencing input was PBMCs. The receptors derive from a male donor in good health and CMV-seronegative. CDR3s include the opening cysteine and the closing phenylalanine or tryptophan. D genes are given only for firm matches. The size of a clone is reported for some rows only, either as once, few or many, or as a class for expanded clones.

d_call j_call v_call clone_size cdr3_aa cdr3_nt
NA TRBJ1-5 TRBV6-5 NA CASSYRVGGQPQHF TGTGCCAGCAGTTACCGGGTGGGTGGACAGCCCCAGCATTTT
NA TRBJ1-1 TRBV5-1 NA CASSLLVSTEAFF TGCGCCAGCAGCTTGCTTGTGAGTACTGAAGCTTTCTTT
NA TRBJ1-1 TRBV11-3 NA CASSTTRRTEAFF TGTGCCAGCAGCACCACTAGGCGGACTGAAGCTTTCTTT
NA TRBJ1-1 TRBV12-2 NA CASRTDCSTEAFF TGTGCAAGTCGCACAGATTGTAGCACTGAAGCTTTCTTT
NA TRBJ2-7 TRBV4-1 NA CASSQGQRAYEQYF TGCGCCAGCAGCCAAGGGCAGCGTGCCTACGAGCAGTACTTC
NA TRBJ2-3 TRBV25-1 NA CASVPVRGRGTDTQYF TGTGCCAGCGTCCCCGTTAGGGGGAGGGGCACAGATACGCAGTATTTT
NA TRBJ1-3 TRBV18 NA CASSLDRLSGNTIYF TGTGCCAGCTCACTTGACCGACTCTCTGGAAACACCATATATTTT
NA TRBJ2-1 TRBV2 NA CASSDPGPQGDEQFF TGTGCCAGCAGTGACCCCGGGCCCCAAGGGGATGAGCAGTTCTTC
NA TRBJ2-3 TRBV7-2 NA CASSPNLGPGTQYF TGTGCCAGCAGCCCTAATCTGGGGCCGGGTACGCAGTATTTT
NA TRBJ1-4 TRBV27 few CASSFTGLNEKLFF TGTGCCAGCAGTTTCACCGGGTTAAATGAAAAACTGTTTTTT
TRBD1 TRBJ2-1 TRBV11-2 NA CASRSLTGGADNEQFF TGTGCCAGCAGGTCCCTAACAGGGGGCGCGGACAATGAGCAGTTCTTC
TRBD1 TRBJ1-4 TRBV12-5 once CASGQTGKGYIANEKLFF TGTGCTAGTGGTCAGACAGGGAAGGGGTATATCGCTAATGAAAAACTGTTTTTT
TRBD1 TRBJ1-2 TRBV5-1 NA CASSPRQGNYGYTF TGCGCCAGCAGCCCTAGACAGGGGAACTATGGCTACACCTTC
NA TRBJ1-1 TRBV2 NA CASSQGSTEAFF TGTGCCAGCAGTCAGGGCAGCACTGAAGCTTTCTTT
NA TRBJ1-2 TRBV19 NA CASNSGLQGGYTF TGTGCCAGTAATTCAGGGCTCCAGGGAGGCTACACCTTC
NA TRBJ2-2 TRBV7-9 NA CSSSRMVGVRTGELFF TGTTCCAGCAGCCGAATGGTAGGGGTACGAACCGGGGAGCTGTTTTTT
TRBD1 TRBJ2-7 TRBV7-9 NA CASSLGQGKFYEQYF TGTGCCAGCAGCTTAGGACAGGGGAAATTCTACGAGCAGTACTTC
NA TRBJ2-3 TRBV5-1 NA CASSLGQLDTDTQYF TGCGCCAGCAGCTTGGGTCAGCTAGACACAGATACGCAGTATTTT
TRBD1 TRBJ2-5 TRBV4-3 NA CASSQVGQGSKETQYF TGCGCCAGCAGCCAAGTAGGACAGGGGAGTAAGGAGACCCAGTACTTC
TRBD2 TRBJ2-7 TRBV4-1 NA CASSQDLAAGEQYF TGCGCCAGCAGCCAAGACTTGGCAGCGGGAGAGCAGTACTTC
NA TRBJ1-1 TRBV5-6 NA CASSLDRGTEAFF TGTGCCAGCAGCCTGGACAGAGGGACTGAAGCTTTCTTT
TRBD1 TRBJ1-2 TRBV5-6 NA CASSLVSGQGVYGYTF TGTGCCAGCAGCTTGGTTTCCGGACAGGGGGTCTATGGCTACACCTTC
TRBD1 TRBJ1-4 TRBV4-2 few CASSQDLGQGNEKLFF TGTGCCAGCAGCCAAGATCTCGGACAGGGGAATGAAAAACTGTTTTTT
TRBD2 TRBJ2-5 TRBV7-3 NA CASSWRGGETQYF TGTGCCAGCAGCTGGCGGGGGGGAGAGACCCAGTACTTC
NA TRBJ2-6 TRBV7-8 NA CASSLVAGRRSGANVLTF TGTGCCAGCAGCTTAGTGGCAGGCCGCCGCTCTGGGGCCAACGTCCTGACTTTC
NA TRBJ1-1 TRBV9 NA CASSVDLSGLEAFF TGTGCCAGCAGCGTAGATTTGTCAGGGCTTGAAGCTTTCTTT
TRBD1 TRBJ2-1 TRBV27 NA CASSSGTAQFF TGTGCCAGCAGTTCTGGGACAGCTCAGTTCTTC
NA TRBJ1-2 TRBV4-3 NA CASSQEPGHGYTF TGCGCCAGCAGCCAAGAGCCAGGGCATGGCTACACCTTC
NA TRBJ2-1 TRBV11-2 many CASSLQGSEQFF TGTGCCAGCAGCTTACAGGGGAGTGAGCAGTTCTTC
NA TRBJ1-1 TRBV7-8 NA CASSLEGVSVNTEAFF TGTGCCAGCAGCTTAGAAGGGGTAAGCGTGAACACTGAAGCTTTCTTT
NA TRBJ2-1 TRBV7-9 NA CASSLDFNEQFF TGTGCCAGCAGCCTTGACTTCAATGAGCAGTTCTTC
TRBD2 TRBJ2-3 TRBV6-1 few CASSELAGADTQYF TGTGCCAGCAGTGAATTAGCGGGGGCAGATACGCAGTATTTT
NA TRBJ1-1 TRBV6-5 NA CASSVIKKGGVEAFF TGTGCCAGCAGTGTTATTAAGAAAGGGGGGGTTGAAGCTTTCTTT
TRBD1 TRBJ1-2 TRBV27 NA CASSAPGQFYGYTF TGTGCCAGCAGTGCACCGGGACAGTTCTATGGCTACACCTTC
NA TRBJ2-5 TRBV4-3 NA CASSQVTDSGAQYF TGCGCCAGCAGCCAAGTGACGGACTCCGGGGCCCAGTACTTC
NA TRBJ2-3 TRBV27 NA CASSLATGSADTQYF TGTGCCAGCAGTTTAGCGACAGGCAGTGCAGATACGCAGTATTTT
NA TRBJ2-3 TRBV19 NA CASSTRVAVTDTQYF TGTGCCAGTAGTACCCGGGTAGCGGTCACAGATACGCAGTATTTT
NA TRBJ2-3 TRBV5-8 NA CASSSLGAQYF TGTGCCAGCAGCTCGCTAGGTGCGCAGTATTTT
NA TRBJ1-1 TRBV12-2 NA CASRSYWAPNTEAFF TGTGCAAGTCGCTCGTATTGGGCCCCGAACACTGAAGCTTTCTTT
TRBD1 TRBJ2-3 TRBV2 NA CASRQGSTDTQYF TGTGCCAGCCGACAGGGGAGCACAGATACGCAGTATTTT
TRBD1 TRBJ1-1 TRBV7-9 NA CASSSRQGKVNTEAFF TGTGCCAGCAGCTCCCGACAGGGGAAGGTGAACACTGAAGCTTTCTTT
TRBD2 TRBJ2-3 TRBV30 NA CAWSQPGLAGLTDTQYF TGTGCCTGGAGTCAACCGGGACTAGCGGGGCTCACAGATACGCAGTATTTT
TRBD1 TRBJ2-5 TRBV11-2 NA CASSLAGRGQETQYF TGTGCCAGCAGCTTAGCCGGCAGGGGGCAAGAGACCCAGTACTTC
NA TRBJ2-4 TRBV5-6 NA CASSSLEIHKNIQYF TGTGCCAGCAGCTCGTTGGAGATCCACAAAAACATTCAGTACTTC
TRBD1 TRBJ1-6 TRBV15 NA CATRRQGALNSPLHF TGTGCCACCAGGAGACAGGGGGCATTGAATTCACCCCTCCACTTT
NA TRBJ2-7 TRBV5-6 NA CASSPAGSVSRYEQYF TGTGCCAGCAGCCCCGCCGGGAGCGTGAGTAGGTACGAGCAGTACTTC
NA TRBJ1-1 TRBV7-9 NA CASSLLANTEAFF TGTGCCAGCAGCTTACTGGCCAACACTGAAGCTTTCTTT
NA TRBJ2-5 TRBV7-8 NA CASSLDRQETQYF TGTGCCAGCAGCCTAGACAGGCAAGAGACCCAGTACTTC
NA TRBJ1-4 TRBV18 NA CASSPSTREENEKLFF TGTGCCAGCTCACCATCAACCCGGGAAGAAAATGAAAAACTGTTTTTT
TRBD2 TRBJ2-7 TRBV30 once CAWNQLASRGSEQYF TGTGCCTGGAACCAACTAGCGTCCCGGGGTTCCGAGCAGTACTTC
NA TRBJ2-1 TRBV30 NA CAWSRRGAYNEQFF TGTGCCTGGAGTCGGAGGGGAGCCTACAATGAGCAGTTCTTC
NA TRBJ2-7 TRBV7-2 NA CASSFWGKRRGGEQYF TGTGCCAGCAGCTTTTGGGGAAAACGCCGAGGGGGCGAGCAGTACTTC